These 8 T cell receptor beta chains originate from one sample sequenced in a study of neurological immune-mediated disorders. Each CDR3 protein is one row after TCRdb ran MiXCR on the 5' RACE reads. The sample has approximately 100,000 distinct CDR3 sequences, around 3.3% seen once; the top ten hold 5% to 6.5%. The specimen sequenced was PBMCs. These receptors were obtained from a woman aged 18-30 years with multiple sclerosis.

Ten or more counts support this clonotype. The V gene is TRBV9, the J gene TRBJ2-6; 8 bases align to TRBD2. The junction had 4 bases not matched to a gene; V was cut back by 2 bases and J by 0 bases. Germline values: CDR1 SGDLS, CDR2 YYNGEE. This CDR3 has 17 residues. The DNA for the CDR3 is TGTGCCAGCAGCGTTCATGCGGGGGGCTCTGGGGCCAACGTCCTGACTTTC. Translating gives CASSVHAGGSGANVLTF.

This clonotype was picked up many times. The genes are TRBV20-1 and TRBJ2-1; tentatively, D is TRBD1 or TRBD2 (5 bases each). V gave up 0 bases and J gave up 5 bases, with 14 bases separating them. Germline CDR1 and CDR2: DFQATT and SNEGSKA (reference sequence). The CDR3 is made up of 15 amino acids. The CDR3 nucleotides read TGCAGTGCTAGAGAAACCGGGACGAAACACAATGAGCAGTTCTTC. It encodes CSARETGTKHNEQFF.

In its sample, this clonotype was seen many times. The CDR3 DNA sequence: TGCAGTGCTAAGGGAAGGAACTATGGCTACACCTTC. This gives the protein CSAKGRNYGYTF. The rearrangement links TRBV20-1 to TRBJ1-2, with D unresolved. The germline V and J ends were trimmed by 4 bases and 2 bases, with 8 bases remaining between them. Germline V CDR1 and CDR2: DFQATT, SNEGSKA (reference sequence). CDR3 size: 12 residues.

There are many counts of this clonotype. The CDR3 coding sequence is TGTGCCAGCAGTCATAACACTGAAGCTTTCTTT. Translated: CASSHNTEAFF. The V gene is TRBV6-6, the J gene TRBJ1-1; no clear D gene. From germline, CDR1 is MNHNY and CDR2 SVGAGI (reference sequence). V shed 5 bases and J shed 2 bases, with 3 bases lying between them. CDR3 length: 11 amino acids.

Of note for this clonotype: A read error may produce the germline difference seen at one junction end. The DNA for the CDR3 is TGTGCTAGCAGCTTAGGGACTCCCCCAGAGACCCAGTACTTC. This encodes CASSLGTPPETQYF. The chain links TRBV7-7 to TRBJ2-5; D is possibly TRBD2 (6 bases). Germline-derived CDR1 and CDR2 are SSHAT and FNYEAQ (reference sequence). The CDR3 is made up of 14 amino acids.

This clonotype was seen repeatedly, ten times or more. This chain links TRBV28 with TRBJ2-7; D may be TRBD1 (6 bases). Trimming took off 6 bases at V and 3 bases at J, with 18 bases between the two ends. The CDR3 extends over 15 amino acids. Per germline, CDR1 MDHEN and CDR2 SYDVKM. CDR3 sequence reads: CASSPIGDTLYEQYF. As DNA, the CDR3 is TGTGCCAGCAGCCCAATTGGGGACACCCTCTACGAGCAGTACTTC.

The table lists this clonotype with many counts. This chain uses TRBV7-2 with TRBJ2-1; no firm D call. Per the germline V gene, CDR1 is SGHTA and CDR2 is FQGNSA. V dropped 0 bases and J dropped 0 bases, with 6 bases sitting between them. CDR3 length: 15 residues. CDR3 in DNA: TGTGCCAGCAGCTTAGCAGTGAGCTCCTACAATGAGCAGTTCTTC. Its protein product is CASSLAVSSYNEQFF.

This clonotype has ten or more counts. The CDR3 here is CSAAGVKDTQYF. The CDR3 nucleotides are TGCAGCGCAGCGGGAGTCAAAGATACGCAGTATTTT. The V call is TRBV29-1, the J call TRBJ2-3; 8 positions agree with TRBD2. Losses at the gene ends were 7 bases for V and 5 bases for J; bases not matched to a gene: 5. CDR1 is SQVTM and CDR2 is ANQGSEA in the germline V gene. The length of the CDR3 is 12 residues.